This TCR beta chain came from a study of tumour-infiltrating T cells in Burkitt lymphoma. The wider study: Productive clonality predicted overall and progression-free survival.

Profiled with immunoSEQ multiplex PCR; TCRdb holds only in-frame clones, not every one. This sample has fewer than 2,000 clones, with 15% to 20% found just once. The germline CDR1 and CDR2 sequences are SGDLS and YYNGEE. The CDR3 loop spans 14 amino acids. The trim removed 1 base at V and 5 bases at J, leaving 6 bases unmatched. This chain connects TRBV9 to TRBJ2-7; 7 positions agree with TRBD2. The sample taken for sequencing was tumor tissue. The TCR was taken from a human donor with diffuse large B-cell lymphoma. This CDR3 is CASSVSWGGDEQYF. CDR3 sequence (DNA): TGTGCCAGCAGCGTATCATGGGGAGGGGACGAGCAGTACTTC.